This T cell receptor beta chain was sequenced in a study of OX40 agonist ivuxolimab in advanced cancers. Data came from immunoSEQ multiplex PCR; TCRdb stores just in-frame clones and leaves some out. The sample comprises tens of thousands of clones, more than 75% of which are singletons, and less than 0.55% rests with the top ten. This clone has a handful of counts. There are 12 residues in the CDR3. Germline CDR1 is SQVTM and CDR2 is ANQGSEA. V lost 4 bases and J lost 2, with 8 bases in between. The chain joins TRBV29-1 to TRBJ1-2; maybe TRBD1 (6 bases). This clonotype was sampled from an adult with an advanced solid tumor such as melanoma, head and neck, liver or kidney cancer. Sequences were derived from CD4+ or CD8+ T cells sorted from blood, sampled in a trial of the OX40 agonist ivuxolimab. CDR3: CSVGQANYGYTF. The CDR3 DNA sequence: TGCAGCGTTGGACAGGCAAACTATGGCTACACCTTC. The entire variable domain, with the rest obtained from reference TRBV29-1 and TRBJ1-2, is as follows: SAVISQKPSRDICQRGTSLTIQCQVDSQVTMMFWYRQQPGQSLTLIATANQGSEATYESGFVIDKFPISRPNLTFSTLTVSNMSPEDSSIYLCSVGQANYGYTFGSGTRLTVV.